The rows below give T cell receptor beta chains drawn from one sample of a study of immune evolution from preneoplasia to lung adenocarcinoma. Here immunoSEQ multiplex PCR was the method, and the copy in TCRdb shows in-frame clones only, minus some. The sample has nearly 2,500 clones, around 85% seen once. Input material: FFPE adjacent normal lung tissue. The receptors shown here come from an older person with lung adenocarcinoma. Each CDR3 is given with its conserved first and last residue. Fields, in order: V gene, D gene, J gene, clone size, CDR3 DNA, CDR3 protein. A D gene is named only where the DNA matches it firmly. Rows give clone size only sometimes, using once, few, many, or a class for an expanded clone.

v_gene: TRBV28
d_gene: .
j_gene: TRBJ2-3
abundance: .
CDR3nt: TGTGCCAGTTTCACAGGCCAAGGGACAGATACGCAGTATTTT
CDR3aa: CASFTGQGTDTQYF

v_gene: TRBV6-6
d_gene: .
j_gene: TRBJ1-3
abundance: .
CDR3nt: TGTGCCAGCAGGGCCCCTGGCAAGGCTGGAAACACCATATATTTT
CDR3aa: CASRAPGKAGNTIYF

v_gene: TRBV11-3
d_gene: .
j_gene: TRBJ2-7
abundance: .
CDR3nt: TGTGCCAGCAGCTATCGGTCCTACGAGCAGTACTTC
CDR3aa: CASSYRSYEQYF

v_gene: TRBV27
d_gene: .
j_gene: TRBJ2-7
abundance: .
CDR3nt: TGTGCCAGCAGTTTAGGTCCCCCTTACGAGCAGTACTTC
CDR3aa: CASSLGPPYEQYF

v_gene: TRBV7-2
d_gene: TRBD2
j_gene: TRBJ2-5
abundance: .
CDR3nt: TGTGCCAGCAGCGGAAGGACCGGGACTAGAGAAGAGACCCAGTACTTC
CDR3aa: CASSGRTGTREETQYF

v_gene: TRBV2
d_gene: .
j_gene: TRBJ2-6
abundance: .
CDR3nt: TGTGCCAGCAGGGAAGGCTCTGGGGCCAACGTCCTGACTTTC
CDR3aa: CASREGSGANVLTF

v_gene: TRBV29-1
d_gene: .
j_gene: TRBJ2-7
abundance: .
CDR3nt: TGCAGCGTTGGTAGGACAGCCCTTGCCTACGAGCAGTACTTC
CDR3aa: CSVGRTALAYEQYF

v_gene: TRBV25-1
d_gene: TRBD1
j_gene: TRBJ2-3
abundance: once
CDR3nt: TGTGCCAGCAGTGCCAGACAGGGGGCGGATACGCAGTATTTT
CDR3aa: CASSARQGADTQYF

v_gene: TRBV25-1
d_gene: TRBD2
j_gene: TRBJ2-1
abundance: once
CDR3nt: TGTGCCAGCAGTGAAGGGTATAGGCTAGCGGGATTTAATGAGCAGTTCTTC
CDR3aa: CASSEGYRLAGFNEQFF

v_gene: TRBV5-1
d_gene: .
j_gene: TRBJ2-5
abundance: .
CDR3nt: TGCGCCAGCAGCCCGGCACGGGAGGGGGCGACCCAGTACTTC
CDR3aa: CASSPAREGATQYF

v_gene: TRBV12-5
d_gene: .
j_gene: TRBJ2-1
abundance: .
CDR3nt: TGTGCTAGTGGTCCCTCTCGGGGGAGTACCTACAATGAGCAGTTCTTC
CDR3aa: CASGPSRGSTYNEQFF

v_gene: TRBV7-6
d_gene: .
j_gene: TRBJ2-2
abundance: .
CDR3nt: TGTGCCAGCAGCCTTACCGAGGAGCTGTTTTTT
CDR3aa: CASSLTEELFF

v_gene: TRBV19
d_gene: TRBD1
j_gene: TRBJ1-1
abundance: .
CDR3nt: TGTGCCAGTACCACCGAGGACAGGGGGCGAGGGAACACTGAAGCTTTCTTT
CDR3aa: CASTTEDRGRGNTEAFF

v_gene: TRBV5-1
d_gene: .
j_gene: TRBJ1-1
abundance: .
CDR3nt: TGCGCCAGCAGCCCGGCAGGGGCGCGGAACACTGAAGCTTTCTTT
CDR3aa: CASSPAGARNTEAFF

v_gene: TRBV30
d_gene: .
j_gene: TRBJ2-7
abundance: large
CDR3nt: TGTGCCTGGAGTTATGCGGACTACGAGCAGTACTTC
CDR3aa: CAWSYADYEQYF

v_gene: TRBV25-1
d_gene: TRBD1
j_gene: TRBJ2-7
abundance: once
CDR3nt: TGTGCCAGCAGTGACCCCCGGGACAGGGGGCGCGTAGAGCAGTACTTC
CDR3aa: CASSDPRDRGRVEQYF

v_gene: TRBV5-1
d_gene: .
j_gene: TRBJ2-7
abundance: .
CDR3nt: TGCGCCAGCAGCCCGGGGGCGGGAACGCAAAACGAGCAGTACTTC
CDR3aa: CASSPGAGTQNEQYF

v_gene: TRBV30
d_gene: .
j_gene: TRBJ2-1
abundance: once
CDR3nt: TGTGCCTGGAGTCTCGGGGATAGCTCCTACAATGAGCAGTTCTTC
CDR3aa: CAWSLGDSSYNEQFF

v_gene: TRBV5-8
d_gene: .
j_gene: TRBJ1-1
abundance: .
CDR3nt: TGTGCCAGCAGCTTTGTCTCTCCAGCACTCACTGAAGCTTTCTTT
CDR3aa: CASSFVSPALTEAFF

v_gene: TRBV30
d_gene: TRBD2
j_gene: TRBJ2-1
abundance: .
CDR3nt: TGTGCCTGGAGTTGGGGTAGCGGGCTCTACAATGAGCAGTTCTTC
CDR3aa: CAWSWGSGLYNEQFF

v_gene: TRBV19
d_gene: TRBD1
j_gene: TRBJ2-2
abundance: .
CDR3nt: TGTGCCAGTGAATCGACAGGGTCCACCGGGGAGCTGTTTTTT
CDR3aa: CASESTGSTGELFF

v_gene: TRBV25-1
d_gene: TRBD1
j_gene: TRBJ2-7
abundance: .
CDR3nt: TGTGCCAGCAGCTACTACGGGACAGTCTCCTATGAGCAGTACTTC
CDR3aa: CASSYYGTVSYEQYF

v_gene: TRBV29-1
d_gene: TRBD2
j_gene: TRBJ2-5
abundance: .
CDR3nt: TGCAGCGTTGTGGTAGCGGGAGGGCTAGAGACCCAGTACTTC
CDR3aa: CSVVVAGGLETQYF

v_gene: TRBV6-1
d_gene: .
j_gene: TRBJ2-3
abundance: once
CDR3nt: TGTGCCAGCAGTGAATCCAGGGCGAGCACAGATACGCAGTATTTT
CDR3aa: CASSESRASTDTQYF

v_gene: TRBV29-1
d_gene: .
j_gene: TRBJ2-3
abundance: .
CDR3nt: TGCAGCTCCTTGACGAATCTGCGGCGCACAGATACGCAGTATTTT
CDR3aa: CSSLTNLRRTDTQYF

v_gene: TRBV5-6
d_gene: .
j_gene: TRBJ2-7
abundance: few
CDR3nt: TGTGCCAGCAGCTTGAGCGTCAGCTCCTACGAGCAGTACTTC
CDR3aa: CASSLSVSSYEQYF

v_gene: TRBV11-1
d_gene: .
j_gene: TRBJ2-1
abundance: .
CDR3nt: TGTGCCAGCAGCTTAGCGCTAGACTCTGAGCAGTTCTTC
CDR3aa: CASSLALDSEQFF

v_gene: TRBV7-9
d_gene: TRBD2
j_gene: TRBJ2-1
abundance: .
CDR3nt: TGTGCCAGCAGCCCCCGGCGGGCTAGCGGGACCTACAATGAGCAGTTCTTC
CDR3aa: CASSPRRASGTYNEQFF

v_gene: TRBV6-4
d_gene: .
j_gene: TRBJ2-1
abundance: .
CDR3nt: TGTGCCAGCAGTGAAAGGGGATCCTACAATGAGCAGTTCTTC
CDR3aa: CASSERGSYNEQFF

v_gene: TRBV29-1
d_gene: .
j_gene: TRBJ2-7
abundance: .
CDR3nt: TGCAGCGGAGTGGGCGAGCAGTACTTC
CDR3aa: CSGVGEQYF

v_gene: TRBV29-1
d_gene: .
j_gene: TRBJ1-1
abundance: few
CDR3nt: TGCAGCGTTGACGTCACTGAAGCTTTCTTT
CDR3aa: CSVDVTEAFF

v_gene: TRBV7-8
d_gene: .
j_gene: TRBJ2-5
abundance: .
CDR3nt: TGTGCCAGCAGCTTAGTCGACATTCGGGCCCAGTACTTC
CDR3aa: CASSLVDIRAQYF

v_gene: TRBV23-1
d_gene: .
j_gene: TRBJ1-4
abundance: .
CDR3nt: TGCGCCAGCAGTCACCCTCCGGCTACAGGGACGACTAATGAAAAACTGTTTTTT
CDR3aa: CASSHPPATGTTNEKLFF

v_gene: TRBV5-1
d_gene: TRBD2
j_gene: TRBJ2-3
abundance: few
CDR3nt: TGCGCCAGCAGCTTGATGGGACTAGCGGGTCGAGATACGCAGTATTTT
CDR3aa: CASSLMGLAGRDTQYF

v_gene: TRBV5-1
d_gene: TRBD2
j_gene: TRBJ2-3
abundance: .
CDR3nt: TGCGCCAGCAGCTCGGGGACTAGCGGGATTACGCAGTATTTT
CDR3aa: CASSSGTSGITQYF

v_gene: TRBV11-2
d_gene: .
j_gene: TRBJ2-1
abundance: .
CDR3nt: TGTGCCAGCAGCTTGAGCGGGCCAAACAATGAGCAGTTCTTC
CDR3aa: CASSLSGPNNEQFF

v_gene: TRBV5-6
d_gene: .
j_gene: TRBJ2-7
abundance: .
CDR3nt: TGTGCCAGCAGCTTGCGGACCAGGAGCTACGAGCAGTACTTC
CDR3aa: CASSLRTRSYEQYF

v_gene: TRBV30
d_gene: .
j_gene: TRBJ2-7
abundance: .
CDR3nt: TGTGCCTGGAGTGCCCCTAATAGGGAGCAGTACTTC
CDR3aa: CAWSAPNREQYF

v_gene: TRBV4-1
d_gene: TRBD2
j_gene: TRBJ2-1
abundance: .
CDR3nt: TGCGCCAGCAGCCAAGATTTTCCCGCTAGCGGCGAGCAGTTCTTC
CDR3aa: CASSQDFPASGEQFF